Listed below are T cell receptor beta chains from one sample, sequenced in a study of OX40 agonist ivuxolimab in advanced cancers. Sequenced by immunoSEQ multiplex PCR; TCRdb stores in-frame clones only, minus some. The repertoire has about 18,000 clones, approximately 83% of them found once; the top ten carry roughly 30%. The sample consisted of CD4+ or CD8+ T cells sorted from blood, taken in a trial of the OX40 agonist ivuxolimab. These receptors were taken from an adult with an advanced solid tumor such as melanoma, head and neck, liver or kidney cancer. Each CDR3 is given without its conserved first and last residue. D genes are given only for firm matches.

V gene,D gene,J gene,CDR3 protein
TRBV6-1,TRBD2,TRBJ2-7,ASSTTSGSSYEQY
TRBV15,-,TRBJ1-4,ATSRDFERLREKLF
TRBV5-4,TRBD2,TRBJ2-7,ASSLGTSGYEQY
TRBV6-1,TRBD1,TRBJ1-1,ASRETGSEAF
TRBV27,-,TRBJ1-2,ASSLSRAGRVNYGYT
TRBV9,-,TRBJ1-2,ASSVSEDNDNYGYT
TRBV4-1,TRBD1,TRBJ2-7,ASSPRTGESYEQY
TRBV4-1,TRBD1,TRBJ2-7,ASSQDDDRVSYEQY
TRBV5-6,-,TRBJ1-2,ASSLGRDGYT
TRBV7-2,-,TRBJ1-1,ASSVGDTEAF
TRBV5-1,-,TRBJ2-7,ASSLGASYEQY
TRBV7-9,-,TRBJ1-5,ASSLGPNQPQH